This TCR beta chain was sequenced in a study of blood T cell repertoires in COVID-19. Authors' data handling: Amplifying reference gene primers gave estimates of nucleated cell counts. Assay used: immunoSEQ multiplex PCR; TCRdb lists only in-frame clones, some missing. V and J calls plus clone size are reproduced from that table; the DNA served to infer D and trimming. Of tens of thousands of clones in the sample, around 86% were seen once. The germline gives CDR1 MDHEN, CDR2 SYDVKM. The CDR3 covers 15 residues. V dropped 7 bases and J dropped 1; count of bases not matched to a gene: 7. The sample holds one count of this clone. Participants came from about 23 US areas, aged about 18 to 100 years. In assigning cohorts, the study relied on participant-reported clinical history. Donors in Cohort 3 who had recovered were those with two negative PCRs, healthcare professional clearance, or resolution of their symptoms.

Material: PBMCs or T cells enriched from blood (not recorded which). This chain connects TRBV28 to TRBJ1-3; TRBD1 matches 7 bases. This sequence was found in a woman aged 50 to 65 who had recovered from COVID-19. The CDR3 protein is CASKPQGSSGNTIYF. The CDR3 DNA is TGTGCCAGCAAACCACAGGGGTCGTCTGGAAACACCATATATTTT.